The rows below give T cell receptor beta chains drawn from one sample of a study of blood T cells in healthy people across ages. TCRdb redid the calling of the 5' RACE reads with MiXCR, one entry per CDR3 protein. The sample shows 1.6 million or so distinct CDR3 sequences, approximately 32% of them seen only once. Sequencing was carried out using blood. All receptors derive from a woman aged 30 to 39 in good health. CDR3s include the opening cysteine and the closing phenylalanine or tryptophan. The order of the fields is clone size, J gene, D gene, V gene, CDR3 DNA, CDR3 protein. A D gene is named only where the DNA matches it firmly. Size is stated for part of the rows, as once, few or many counts, or as a class when the clone is expanded.

few | TRBJ2-5 | NA | TRBV11-2 | TGTGCCAGCAGTTGGACGGAGACCCAGTACTTC | CASSWTETQYF
few | TRBJ2-6 | NA | TRBV10-3 | TGTGCCATCAGTGAGGGCATTGTAACTGGGGCCAACGTCCTGACTTTC | CAISEGIVTGANVLTF
few | TRBJ2-3 | NA | TRBV5-1 | TGCGCCAGCAGGTGGGGGATCACAGATACGCAGTATTTT | CASRWGITDTQYF
many | TRBJ2-7 | NA | TRBV4-1 | TGCGCCAGCAGCCAAGATAGGATTTTGACAAACGAGCAGTACTTC | CASSQDRILTNEQYF
NA | TRBJ2-3 | NA | TRBV5-1 | TGCGCCAGCAGCCTCTATAATCCTAGCACAGATACGCAGTATTTT | CASSLYNPSTDTQYF
NA | TRBJ1-5 | NA | TRBV6-6 | TGTGCCAGCAGTTACCTCTTGCGGAATCAGCCCCAGCATTTT | CASSYLLRNQPQHF
few | TRBJ2-1 | TRBD2 | TRBV7-9 | TGTGCCAGCAGCTTAAACACAGCGGGGGGCAGGGATGAGCAGTTCTTC | CASSLNTAGGRDEQFF
NA | TRBJ2-7 | NA | TRBV28 | TGTGCCAGCAGTTTAGCGCCTTCCGGAGCCCAGTACTTC | CASSLAPSGAQYF
few | TRBJ2-2 | TRBD1 | TRBV27 | TGTGCCAGCAGTTCGGATCCAGGGGGATTAGGGGAGCTGTTTTTT | CASSSDPGGLGELFF
NA | TRBJ2-4 | NA | TRBV21-1 | TGTGCCAGCAGCTCCTCGGGACACTCTGAGGACATTCAGTACTTC | CASSSSGHSEDIQYF
once | TRBJ1-5 | NA | TRBV30 | TGTGCCTGCCAAGACATGGGGGGTCAGCCCCAGCATTTT | CACQDMGGQPQHF
few | TRBJ2-7 | TRBD2 | TRBV27 | TGTGCCAGCAGTTTACGGGGGGGAATGGCCCACGAGCAGTACTTC | CASSLRGGMAHEQYF
NA | TRBJ1-2 | TRBD1 | TRBV12-3/TRBV12-4 | TGTGCCAGCAGTTACCAAAAGAGACAGGGACCTAACTATGGCTACACCTTC | CASSYQKRQGPNYGYTF
few | TRBJ2-1 | NA | TRBV12-3/TRBV12-4 | TGTGCCAGCAGTTTCCGGGCTAGCTACGCTAGTGCGTTCTTC | CASSFRASYASAFF
NA | TRBJ2-3 | NA | TRBV7-3 | TGTGCCAGCAGCTTACTGCACCACTCAGATACGCAGTATTTT | CASSLLHHSDTQYF
NA | TRBJ1-2 | NA | TRBV18 | TGTGCCAGCTCACCAATATTGGACCCAACGAGGGATGGCTACACCTTC | CASSPILDPTRDGYTF
NA | TRBJ2-3 | NA | TRBV20-1 | TGCAGTGCCGCAGCTAATCCTTCTAGAAGCACAGATACGCAGTATTTT | CSAAANPSRSTDTQYF
few | TRBJ2-1 | NA | TRBV7-9 | TGTGCCAGCAGCGGTGGGAGTGAGCAGTTCTTC | CASSGGSEQFF
NA | TRBJ1-4 | NA | TRBV2 | TGTGCCAGCAGTGAACACGGGGCACCTAATGAAAAACTGTTTTTT | CASSEHGAPNEKLFF
NA | TRBJ2-1 | NA | TRBV28 | TGTGCCAGCAGTTTAGATTTGAACAATGAGCGGTTCTTC | CASSLDLNNERFF
few | TRBJ2-1 | TRBD2 | TRBV6-5 | TGTGCCAGCAGACCCCGGGCGGGAGGGCAGTTCTTC | CASRPRAGGQFF
NA | TRBJ2-3 | NA | TRBV19 | TGTGCCAGTAGTATAGCCCAGGGAGGCACAGATACGCAGTATTTT | CASSIAQGGTDTQYF
few | TRBJ2-3 | NA | TRBV5-1 | TGCGCCAGCAGCCCGGCGGCCCACACAGATACGCAGTATTTT | CASSPAAHTDTQYF
NA | TRBJ2-3 | TRBD2 | TRBV29-1 | TGCAGCGCTGACCGAGGGAGCGGGGGGGGAACAGATACGCAGTATTTT | CSADRGSGGGTDTQYF
few | TRBJ1-2 | TRBD1 | TRBV20-1 | TGCAGTGCTCACAGGGGTAGGGTTTACACCTTC | CSAHRGRVYTF
few | TRBJ1-2 | NA | TRBV6-6 | TGTGCCAGCAGTTTGTTGTCTGACAGTGTGATTGGTGGCTACACCTTC | CASSLLSDSVIGGYTF
few | TRBJ2-2 | TRBD2 | TRBV6-1 | TGTGCCAGCAGTGAATGGGACTATGGCGGGGAGCTGTTTTTT | CASSEWDYGGELFF
NA | TRBJ2-2 | TRBD1 | TRBV7-6 | TGTGCCAGCAGCTTAGCACAGGGGGCCGGGGAGCTGTTTTTT | CASSLAQGAGELFF
NA | TRBJ2-2 | NA | TRBV20-1 | TGCAGTGCTAGTGGGGGCTCTAGAACTGGGGAGCTGTTTTTT | CSASGGSRTGELFF
NA | TRBJ1-4 | TRBD1 | TRBV2 | TGTGCCAGCAGTGAAGGGGGGACAGGGTATGGAGAAAAACTGTTTTTT | CASSEGGTGYGEKLFF
few | TRBJ2-4 | NA | TRBV4-1 | TGCGCCAGCAGCCAAGGGTCACAGGCGGGGGACAAGGGTTCCAAAAACATTCGGTACTTC | CASSQGSQAGDKGSKNIRYF
NA | TRBJ1-5 | NA | TRBV20-1 | TGCAGTGCTAGCCGAACAGACAGTAATCAGCCCCAGCATTTT | CSASRTDSNQPQHF
few | TRBJ2-7 | NA | TRBV15 | TGTGCCACCAGCAGAGATATAGGGATGATGGACGAGCAGTACTTC | CATSRDIGMMDEQYF
few | TRBJ2-5 | NA | TRBV6-7 | TGTGCCAGCAGTTACACTACAGGGACCCAGTACTTC | CASSYTTGTQYF
many | TRBJ2-7 | NA | TRBV12-3/TRBV12-4 | TGTGCCAGCAGTACGACGGATCGCATCGGCTACGAGCAGTACTTC | CASSTTDRIGYEQYF
few | TRBJ2-7 | TRBD1 | TRBV30 | TGTGCCTGGTCCCGGGACAGTGTCTCCTACGAGCAGTACTTC | CAWSRDSVSYEQYF
few | TRBJ1-2 | NA | TRBV4-1 | TGCGCCAGCAGCCAAGATAAGGGGCAGGGCTATGGCTACACCTTC | CASSQDKGQGYGYTF
once | TRBJ2-1 | NA | TRBV28 | TGTGCCTGCAGTTTATGGCCCACAGGGTATAACAATGAGCAGTTCTTC | CACSLWPTGYNNEQFF
NA | TRBJ2-3 | NA | TRBV10-3 | TGTGCCATCAGTGAGTCAGGGGCCGACACAGATACGCAGTATTTT | CAISESGADTDTQYF
NA | TRBJ1-5 | NA | TRBV21-1 | TGTGCCAGCAGCAAAGAAGGTCGTCGACAGGTGCGTTTCAATCAGCCCCAGCATTTT | CASSKEGRRQVRFNQPQHF
NA | TRBJ2-2 | TRBD1 | TRBV13 | TGTGCCAGCAGCTTAGGGGGGACAGGGCGCGCGAACACCGGGGAGCTGTTTTTT | CASSLGGTGRANTGELFF
few | TRBJ2-5 | TRBD1 | TRBV9 | TGTGCCAGCAGCGTAGACTCCGGGACAGGGTCGGGCGAGACCCAGTACTTC | CASSVDSGTGSGETQYF
many | TRBJ2-7 | NA | TRBV29-1 | TGCAGCGGACAGTTTTCCTACGAGCAGTACTTC | CSGQFSYEQYF
NA | TRBJ1-5 | TRBD1 | TRBV6-6 | TGTGCCAGCAGCCTATCGACAGGGGGCGAGGGCAATCAGCCCCAGCATTTT | CASSLSTGGEGNQPQHF
NA | TRBJ1-1 | TRBD1 | TRBV12-3/TRBV12-4 | TGTGCCAGCAGCCGAAAGGGACAGGCGAACACTGAAGCTTTCTTT | CASSRKGQANTEAFF
NA | TRBJ2-5 | TRBD1 | TRBV20-1 | TGCAGTGCCCTCCAGACAGGGTCCCAAGAGACCCAGTACTTC | CSALQTGSQETQYF
NA | TRBJ2-1 | NA | TRBV24-1 | TGTGCCACCAGTGACCGGGGACGGACGGACCGTTACAATGAGCAGTTCTTC | CATSDRGRTDRYNEQFF
NA | TRBJ1-1 | NA | TRBV29-1 | TGCAGCGTTGAAGATTACAACACCGTCCGAGAAAATGAAGCTTTCTTT | CSVEDYNTVRENEAFF
many | TRBJ2-1 | NA | TRBV4-1 | TGCGCCAGCAGCCAAGGCGAACTAGGCAATGAGCAGTTCTTC | CASSQGELGNEQFF
few | TRBJ2-5 | NA | TRBV29-1 | TGCAGCGTTGAAGGTGAGGCGCCCGGGGAGACCCAGTACTTC | CSVEGEAPGETQYF
few | TRBJ2-1 | NA | TRBV13 | TGTGCCAGCAGCGGCCCAACCCGCGGAGAGCAGTTCTTC | CASSGPTRGEQFF
few | TRBJ2-1 | NA | TRBV5-1 | TGCGCCAGCAGCTTGGTATATGGGCGGCAGGGGCTCAATGAGCAGTTCTTC | CASSLVYGRQGLNEQFF
few | TRBJ2-1 | NA | TRBV6-1 | TGTGCCAGCAAAGTCGCACAGGGACGCAATGAGCAGTTCTTC | CASKVAQGRNEQFF
NA | TRBJ2-3 | NA | TRBV20-1 | TGCAGTGCTCAGGACCAGAGCGTGGCAGATACGCAGTATTTT | CSAQDQSVADTQYF
NA | TRBJ1-4 | NA | TRBV4-1 | TGCGCCAGCAGCCAAGAAGGAGGGCTGAATGAAAAACTGTTTTTT | CASSQEGGLNEKLFF
few | TRBJ2-1 | TRBD2 | TRBV7-2 | TGTGCCAGCAGCTTATCCTCGGGGGGGCTTGGTGAGCAGTTCTTC | CASSLSSGGLGEQFF
few | TRBJ2-6 | NA | TRBV28 | TGTGCCAGCATTTCTCCACAGGGCCCGGCCAACGTCCTGACTTTC | CASISPQGPANVLTF
NA | TRBJ2-5 | NA | TRBV3-1 | TGTGCCAGCAGCCCTAACGCGTTGACCCAGTACTTC | CASSPNALTQYF
NA | TRBJ1-1 | TRBD1 | TRBV6-1 | TGTGCCAGCCTCACGAAGGGGGCTGTGAGGACTGAAGCTTTCTTT | CASLTKGAVRTEAFF
NA | TRBJ2-7 | NA | TRBV11-1 | TGTGCCAGCAGCGCAGGACGGAGCCCCTACGAGCAGTACTTC | CASSAGRSPYEQYF